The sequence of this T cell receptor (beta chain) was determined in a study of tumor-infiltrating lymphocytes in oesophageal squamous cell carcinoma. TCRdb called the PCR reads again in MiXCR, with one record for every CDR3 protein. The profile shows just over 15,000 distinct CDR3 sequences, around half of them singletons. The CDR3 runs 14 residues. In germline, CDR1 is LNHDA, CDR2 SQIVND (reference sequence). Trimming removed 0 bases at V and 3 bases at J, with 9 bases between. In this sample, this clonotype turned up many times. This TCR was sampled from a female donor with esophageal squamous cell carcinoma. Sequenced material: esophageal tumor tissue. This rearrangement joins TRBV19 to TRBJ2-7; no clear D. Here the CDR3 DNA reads TGTGCCAGTAGTATAGATGGGCAGTTCTACGAGCAGTACTTC. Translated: CASSIDGQFYEQYF. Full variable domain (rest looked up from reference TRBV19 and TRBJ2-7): DGGITQSPKYLFRKEGQNVTLSCEQNLNHDAMYWYRQDPGQGLRLIYYSQIVNDFQKGDIAEGYSVSREKKESFPLTVTSAQKNPTAFYLCASSIDGQFYEQYFGPGTRLTVT.